This T cell receptor beta chain was obtained from a study of blood T cell repertoires in COVID-19. The overall study: Samples taken during acute and convalescent COVID-19 were collected in the United States, Italy and Spain. T cells, B-cell-depleted T cells, or PBMCs provided the cDNA or gDNA that served as material.

With 3 bases removed from V and 3 bases from J, the gap between germline ends came to 15 bases. Germline CDR1 reads MNHEY; CDR2 reads SVGAGI. The CDR3 is made up of 15 amino acids. Per the original data handling: Reference gene primer amplification in the assay estimated nucleated cell counts. Profiling relied on immunoSEQ multiplex PCR, and the TCRdb table lists in-frame clones only, not all of them. V, J and clone size derive from that table, while D and trimming were established from the DNA sequence. The data hold around 80,000 clones, with approximately 80% observed a single time. The receptor was derived from a man aged 80 or over with acute or convalescent COVID-19. The chain is built from TRBV6-5 and TRBJ2-7, with D uncertain. The specimen was peripheral blood. The CDR3 is CASSYRPRSNYEQYF. The CDR3 coding sequence is TGTGCCAGCAGTTATAGGCCTAGGTCGAACTACGAGCAGTACTTC.